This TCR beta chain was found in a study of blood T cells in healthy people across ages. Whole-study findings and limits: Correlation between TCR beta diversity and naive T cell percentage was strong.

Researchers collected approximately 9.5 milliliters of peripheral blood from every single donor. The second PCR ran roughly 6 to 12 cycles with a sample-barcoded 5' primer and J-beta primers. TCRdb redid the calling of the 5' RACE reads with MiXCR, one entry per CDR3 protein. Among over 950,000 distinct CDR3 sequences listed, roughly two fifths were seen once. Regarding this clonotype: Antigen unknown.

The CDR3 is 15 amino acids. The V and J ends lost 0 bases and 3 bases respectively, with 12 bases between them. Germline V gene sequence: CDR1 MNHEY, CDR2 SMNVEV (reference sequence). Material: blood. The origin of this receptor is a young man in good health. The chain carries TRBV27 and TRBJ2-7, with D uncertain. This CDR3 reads CASSLSSGGFYEQYF. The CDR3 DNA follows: TGTGCCAGCAGTTTATCGTCTGGTGGGTTCTACGAGCAGTACTTC.